The entry below gives a single TCR beta chain sequence along with its context. The data were taken from a study of patients and donors after allogeneic stem cell transplantation. CDR3 size: 16 residues. V dropped 6 bases and J dropped 0; count of bases not matched to a gene: 11. Germline loops: CDR1 ENHRY, CDR2 SYGVKD. TCRdb reprocessed the RT-PCR reads with MiXCR, giving one entry per CDR3 protein. The table shows over 150,000 distinct CDR3 sequences, with approximately 31% occurring only once. The source is a human donor who was either an allogeneic HSCT recipient or a stem cell or donor lymphocyte infusion donor (not recorded which). It is not recorded whose cells these are; they may come from a transplant donor. V is TRBV10-3 and J is TRBJ2-7; 7 bases line up with TRBD1. Sequencing input: blood, either unsorted or a sorted T cell fraction (not recorded which). CDR3 region: CAIRDMTGSPSYEQYF. CDR3 DNA: TGTGCCATCAGGGATATGACAGGGTCCCCCTCCTACGAGCAGTACTTC.